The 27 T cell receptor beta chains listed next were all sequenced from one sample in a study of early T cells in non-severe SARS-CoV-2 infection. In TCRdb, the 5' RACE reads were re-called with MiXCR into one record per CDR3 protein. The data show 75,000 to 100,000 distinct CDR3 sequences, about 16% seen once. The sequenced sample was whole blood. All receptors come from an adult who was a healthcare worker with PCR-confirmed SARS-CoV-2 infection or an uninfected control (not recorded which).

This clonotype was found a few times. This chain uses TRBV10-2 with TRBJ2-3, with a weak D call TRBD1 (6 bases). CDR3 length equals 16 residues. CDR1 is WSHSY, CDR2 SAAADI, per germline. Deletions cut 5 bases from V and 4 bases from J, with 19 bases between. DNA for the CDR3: TGCGCCAGCAGTCCCAACAGGGTCAGGTTACCAGATACGCAGTATTTT. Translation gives CASSPNRVRLPDTQYF.

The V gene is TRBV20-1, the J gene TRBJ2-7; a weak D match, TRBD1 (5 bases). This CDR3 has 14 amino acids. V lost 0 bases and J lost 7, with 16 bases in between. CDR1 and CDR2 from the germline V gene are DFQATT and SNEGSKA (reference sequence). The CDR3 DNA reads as TGCAGTGCTAGAGATGGGGCGGAAGGTGGGGAGCAGTACTTC. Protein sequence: CSARDGAEGGEQYF.

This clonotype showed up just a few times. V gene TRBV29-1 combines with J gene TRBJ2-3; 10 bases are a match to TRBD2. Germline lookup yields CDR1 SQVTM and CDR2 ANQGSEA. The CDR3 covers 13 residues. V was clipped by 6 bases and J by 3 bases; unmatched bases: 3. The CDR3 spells CSVAGGTTDTQYF. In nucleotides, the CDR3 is TGCAGCGTAGCGGGAGGGACGACAGATACGCAGTATTTT.

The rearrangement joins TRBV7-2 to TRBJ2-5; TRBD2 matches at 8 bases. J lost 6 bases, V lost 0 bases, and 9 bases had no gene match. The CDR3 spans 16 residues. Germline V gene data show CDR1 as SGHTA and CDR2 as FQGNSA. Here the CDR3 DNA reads TGTGCCAGCAGCTTAGCGCTAGAGCGGGAGAGGAAGACCCAGTACTTC. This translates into CASSLALERERKTQYF.

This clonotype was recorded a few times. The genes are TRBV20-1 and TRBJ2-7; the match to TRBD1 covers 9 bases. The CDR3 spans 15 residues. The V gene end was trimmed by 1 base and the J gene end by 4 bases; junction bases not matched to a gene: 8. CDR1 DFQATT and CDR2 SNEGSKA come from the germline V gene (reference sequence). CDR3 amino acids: CSARVPTGTGYEQYF. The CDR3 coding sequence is TGCAGTGCTAGAGTCCCTACCGGGACAGGGTACGAGCAGTACTTC.

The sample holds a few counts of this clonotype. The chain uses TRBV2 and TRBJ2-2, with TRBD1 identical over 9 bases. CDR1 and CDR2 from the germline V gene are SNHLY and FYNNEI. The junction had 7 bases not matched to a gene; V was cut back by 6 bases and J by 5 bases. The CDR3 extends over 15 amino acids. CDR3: CASRGDRGITGELFF. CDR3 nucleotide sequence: TGTGCCAGCAGGGGCGACAGGGGGATTACCGGGGAGCTGTTTTTT.

The chain's CDR3 is CASSFGLAGVPDTQYF. The CDR3 coding sequence is TGTGCCAGCAGCTTCGGACTAGCGGGAGTTCCAGATACGCAGTATTTT. This chain joins TRBV5-5 and TRBJ2-3; 13 nucleotides match TRBD2. This CDR3 is built from 16 residues. J lost 4 bases, V lost 2 bases, and 4 bases had no gene match. CDR1 and CDR2 from the germline V gene are SGHKS and YYEKEE (reference sequence). The variable domain in full, completed from reference TRBV5-5 and TRBJ2-3, reads DAGVTQSPTHLIKTRGQQVTLRCSPISGHKSVSWYQQVLGQGPQFIFQYYEKEERGRGNFPDRFSARQFPNYSSELNVNALLLGDSALYLCASSFGLAGVPDTQYFGPGTRLTVL.

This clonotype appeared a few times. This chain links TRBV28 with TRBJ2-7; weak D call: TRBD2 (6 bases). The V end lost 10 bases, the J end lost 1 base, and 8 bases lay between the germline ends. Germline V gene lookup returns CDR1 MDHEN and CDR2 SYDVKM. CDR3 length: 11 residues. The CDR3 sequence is CATGESYEQYF. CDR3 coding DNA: TGTGCCACGGGGGAATCCTACGAGCAGTACTTC.

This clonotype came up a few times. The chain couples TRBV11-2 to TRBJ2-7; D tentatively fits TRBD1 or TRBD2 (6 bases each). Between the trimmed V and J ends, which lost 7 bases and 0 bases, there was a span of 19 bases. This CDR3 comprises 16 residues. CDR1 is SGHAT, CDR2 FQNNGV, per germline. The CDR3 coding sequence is TGTGCCAGCAAGGGGGAGTTATCCGGGAGCTCCTACGAGCAGTACTTC. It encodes CASKGELSGSSYEQYF. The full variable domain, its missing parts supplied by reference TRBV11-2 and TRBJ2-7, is EAGVAQSPRYKIIEKRQSVAFWCNPISGHATLYWYQQILGQGPKLLIQFQNNGVVDDSQLPKDRFSAERLKGVDSTLKIQPAKLEDSAVYLCASKGELSGSSYEQYFGPGTRLTVT.

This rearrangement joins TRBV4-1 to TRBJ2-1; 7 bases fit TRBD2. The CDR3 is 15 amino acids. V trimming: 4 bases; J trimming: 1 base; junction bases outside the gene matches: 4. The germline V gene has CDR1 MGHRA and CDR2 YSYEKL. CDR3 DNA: TGCGCCAGCAGCCGCGGCGGGAGTTCCTACAATGAGCAGTTCTTC. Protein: CASSRGGSSYNEQFF.

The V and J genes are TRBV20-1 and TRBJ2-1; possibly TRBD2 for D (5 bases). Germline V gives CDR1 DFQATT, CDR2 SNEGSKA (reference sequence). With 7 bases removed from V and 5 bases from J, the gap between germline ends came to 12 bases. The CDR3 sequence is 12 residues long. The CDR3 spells CSGAARNNEQFF. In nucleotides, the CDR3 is TGCAGTGGAGCGGCTAGGAACAATGAGCAGTTCTTC.

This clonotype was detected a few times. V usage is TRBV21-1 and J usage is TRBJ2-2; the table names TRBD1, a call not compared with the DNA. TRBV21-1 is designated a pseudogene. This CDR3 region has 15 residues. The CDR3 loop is CASSKFPGGTGELFF. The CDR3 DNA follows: TGTGCCAGCAGCAAATTTCCAGGGGGCACCGGGGAGCTGTTTTTT.

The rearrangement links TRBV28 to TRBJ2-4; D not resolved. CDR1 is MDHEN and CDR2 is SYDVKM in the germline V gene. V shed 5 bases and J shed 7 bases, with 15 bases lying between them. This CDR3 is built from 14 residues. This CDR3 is CASSHNPGFNIQYF. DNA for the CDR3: TGTGCCAGCAGTCATAATCCAGGCTTTAACATTCAGTACTTC.

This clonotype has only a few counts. CDR3 DNA: TGTGCCGGAGACTCGACTAGCGTGTCCCCTGGGGCCAACGTCCTGACTTTC. It encodes CAGDSTSVSPGANVLTF. The chain recombines TRBV7-9 with TRBJ2-6; 8 bases map to TRBD2. This CDR3 has 17 amino acids. Germline assignment: CDR1 SEHNR and CDR2 FQNEAQ (reference sequence). V lost 11 bases, J lost 2 bases, and 14 bases stayed unmatched.

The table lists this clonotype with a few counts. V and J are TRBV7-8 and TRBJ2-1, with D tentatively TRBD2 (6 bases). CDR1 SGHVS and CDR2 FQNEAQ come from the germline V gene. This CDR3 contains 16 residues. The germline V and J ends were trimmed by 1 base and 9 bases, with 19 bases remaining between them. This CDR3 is CASSLVRLLTGVEQFF. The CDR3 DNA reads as TGTGCCAGCAGCTTAGTGCGACTCCTTACGGGGGTTGAGCAGTTCTTC.

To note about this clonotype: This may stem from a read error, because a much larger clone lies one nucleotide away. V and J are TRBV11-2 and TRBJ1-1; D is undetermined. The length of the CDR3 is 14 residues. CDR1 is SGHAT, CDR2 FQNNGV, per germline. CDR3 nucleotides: TGTGCCAGCAGCTTAGCCTCGGCGAACACTGAAGTTTTCTTT. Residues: CASSLASANTEVFF.

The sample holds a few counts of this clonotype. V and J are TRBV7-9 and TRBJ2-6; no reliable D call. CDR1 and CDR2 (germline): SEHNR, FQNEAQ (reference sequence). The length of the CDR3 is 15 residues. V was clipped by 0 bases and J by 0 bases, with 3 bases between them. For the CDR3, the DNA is TGTGCCAGCAGCTTAGCATTCTCTGGGGCCAACGTCCTGACTTTC. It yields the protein CASSLAFSGANVLTF.

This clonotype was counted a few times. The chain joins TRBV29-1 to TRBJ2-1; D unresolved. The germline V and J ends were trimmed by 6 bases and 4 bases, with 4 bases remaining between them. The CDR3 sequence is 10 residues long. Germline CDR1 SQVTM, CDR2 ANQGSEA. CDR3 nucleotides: TGCAGCGTAGTATACAATGAGCAGTTCTTC. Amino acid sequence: CSVVYNEQFF.

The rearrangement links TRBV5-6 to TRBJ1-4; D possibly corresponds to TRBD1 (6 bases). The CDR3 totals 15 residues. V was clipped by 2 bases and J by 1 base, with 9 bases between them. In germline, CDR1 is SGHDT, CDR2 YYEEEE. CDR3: CASSLKQGTNEKLFF. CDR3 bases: TGTGCCAGCAGCTTAAAACAGGGAACTAATGAAAAACTGTTTTTT.

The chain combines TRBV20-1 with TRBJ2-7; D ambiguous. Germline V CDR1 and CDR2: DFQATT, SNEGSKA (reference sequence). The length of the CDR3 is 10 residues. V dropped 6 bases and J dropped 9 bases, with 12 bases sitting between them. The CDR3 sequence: CSAKDHMQYF. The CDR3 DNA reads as TGCAGTGCCAAGGACCATATGCAGTACTTC.

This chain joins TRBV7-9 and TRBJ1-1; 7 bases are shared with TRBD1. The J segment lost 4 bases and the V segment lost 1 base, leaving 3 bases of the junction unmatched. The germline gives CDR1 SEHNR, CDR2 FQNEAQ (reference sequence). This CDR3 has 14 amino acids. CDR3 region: CASSLEQGSTEAFF. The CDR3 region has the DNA TGTGCCAGCAGCTTAGAACAGGGGAGCACTGAAGCTTTCTTT.

As DNA, the CDR3 is TGTGCCAGCAGCAGAGGGACAGCCTTCACAGATACGCAGTATTTT. Protein sequence: CASSRGTAFTDTQYF. The chain recombines TRBV7-8 with TRBJ2-3; 7 bases map to TRBD1. Unmatched junction bases numbered 7, after V lost 5 bases and J lost 2 bases. CDR1 is SGHVS and CDR2 is FQNEAQ in the germline V gene. This CDR3 is 15 amino acids long. Full variable domain (missing parts from reference TRBV7-8 and TRBJ2-3): GAGVSQSPRYKVAKRGQDVALRCDPISGHVSLFWYQQALGQGPEFLTYFQNEAQLDKSGLPSDRFFAERPEGSVSTLKIQRTQQEDSAVYLCASSRGTAFTDTQYFGPGTRLTVL.

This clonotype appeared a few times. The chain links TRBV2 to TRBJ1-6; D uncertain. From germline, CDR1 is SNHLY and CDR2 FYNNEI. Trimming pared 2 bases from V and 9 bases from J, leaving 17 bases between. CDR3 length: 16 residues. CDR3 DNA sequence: TGTGCCAGCAGTGAATCGGCGGGAGCTTGGGGTTCACCCCTCCACTTT. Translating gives CASSESAGAWGSPLHF. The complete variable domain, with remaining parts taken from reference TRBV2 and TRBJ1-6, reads EPEVTQTPSHQVTQMGQEVILRCVPISNHLYFYWYRQILGQKVEFLVSFYNNEISEKSEIFDDQFSVERPDGSNFTLKIRSTKLEDSAMYFCASSESAGAWGSPLHFGNGTRLTVT.

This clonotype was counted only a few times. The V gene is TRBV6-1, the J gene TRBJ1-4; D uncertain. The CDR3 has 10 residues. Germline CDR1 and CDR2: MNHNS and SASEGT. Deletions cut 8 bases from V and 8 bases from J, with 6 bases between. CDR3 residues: CASHREKLFF. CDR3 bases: TGTGCCAGCCATCGAGAAAAACTGTTTTTT.

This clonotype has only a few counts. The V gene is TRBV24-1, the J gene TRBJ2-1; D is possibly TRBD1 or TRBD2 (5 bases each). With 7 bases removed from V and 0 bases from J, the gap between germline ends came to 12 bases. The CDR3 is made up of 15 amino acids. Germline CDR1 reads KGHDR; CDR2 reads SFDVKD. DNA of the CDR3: TGTGCCACCAGGGATGGGGGTAGCTCCTACAATGAGCAGTTCTTC. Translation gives CATRDGGSSYNEQFF.

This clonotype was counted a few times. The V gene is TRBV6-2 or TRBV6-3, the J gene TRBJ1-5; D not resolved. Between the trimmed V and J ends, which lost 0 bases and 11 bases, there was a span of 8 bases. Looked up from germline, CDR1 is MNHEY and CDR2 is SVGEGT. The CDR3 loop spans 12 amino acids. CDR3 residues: CASSYSVRAQHF. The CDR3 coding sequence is TGTGCCAGCAGTTACTCGGTCCGAGCCCAGCATTTT.

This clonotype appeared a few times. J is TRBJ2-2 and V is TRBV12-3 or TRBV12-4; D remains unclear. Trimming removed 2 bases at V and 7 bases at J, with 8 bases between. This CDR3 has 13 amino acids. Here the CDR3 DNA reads TGTGCCAGCAGTTTACGGTCGGGCGGGGAGCTGTTTTTT. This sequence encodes CASSLRSGGELFF.